The 4 T cell receptor beta chains given below trace back to one sample, sequenced in a study of cytomegalovirus exposure and HLA in healthy donors. The PCR ran on 60 Vbeta and 13 Jbeta primers. Measured with immunoSEQ multiplex PCR; TCRdb has only the in-frame clones, and not every one. The table lists approximately 160,000 clones, roughly 82% of them singletons. The source material was PBMCs. The origin of the receptors is a woman under 40 in good health and CMV-seronegative.

V is TRBV5-5 and J is TRBJ2-7; 14 nucleotides match TRBD2. Unmatched junction bases numbered 7, after V lost 5 bases and J lost 6 bases. CDR3 length equals 15 residues. Germline CDR1 reads SGHKS; CDR2 reads YYEKEE (reference sequence). The CDR3 spells CASRQSGTSGSEQYF. The CDR3 DNA reads TGTGCCAGCAGGCAATCAGGGACTAGCGGGAGCGAGCAGTACTTC.

The CDR3 region is CSARGRQTGTDTQYF. The DNA for the CDR3 is TGCAGCGCCCGCGGGAGGCAAACAGGCACAGATACGCAGTATTTT. The chain carries TRBV29-1 and TRBJ2-3; TRBD2 aligns across 8 bases. CDR3 size: 15 residues. V gave up 7 bases and J gave up 1 base; unmatched junction bases: 10. The germline V gene encodes CDR1 SQVTM and CDR2 ANQGSEA.

The chain carries TRBV7-9 and TRBJ1-1; TRBD1 matches at 8 bases. The length of the CDR3 is 15 residues. Per germline, CDR1 SEHNR and CDR2 FQNEAQ (reference sequence). The V and J ends lost 1 base and 2 bases, in that order; junction bases with no gene match: 3. CDR3 sequence (DNA): TGTGCCAGCAGCTTAGGGACAGGGTATAACACTGAAGCTTTCTTT. This encodes CASSLGTGYNTEAFF.

In this sample, this clone turned up once. The CDR3 DNA reads TGTGCCAGTAGTATAGGATCGGAGGGGCGGGAACCCCAGCATTTT. It translates to CASSIGSEGREPQHF. This chain links TRBV19 with TRBJ1-5, with a weak D call TRBD1 (5 bases). CDR3 length: 15 amino acids. The germline V gene encodes CDR1 LNHDA and CDR2 SQIVND (reference sequence). Trimming removed 1 base at V and 10 bases at J, with 17 bases between.